A selection of T cell receptor beta chains follows, all from one sample in a study of cytomegalovirus exposure and HLA in healthy donors. The assay was immunoSEQ multiplex PCR, and TCRdb's table has in-frame clones only and misses some. Of under 150,000 clones detected, approximately 80% appear once; the ten largest clones hold 2% to 2.5%. The material sequenced was PBMCs. The receptors were sampled from a man aged 50 to 59 in good health and CMV-seronegative. The conserved cysteine and the conserved F or W are not part of the CDR3 here. The listing skips clone size in some rows; elsewhere it reads once, few, many or a size class.

TRBV7-9	TRBJ1-2	NA	13	ASSLGATGSYGYT
TRBV7-9	TRBJ2-3	NA	11	ASSPRGPDTQY
TRBV19	TRBJ2-7	NA	13	ASSIARTGGIEQY
TRBV29-1	TRBJ1-2	NA	10	SAENGGDGYT
TRBV27	TRBJ1-1	NA	11	ASSRQGNTEAF
TRBV2	TRBJ1-6	once	13	ASNPPGKNNSPLH
TRBV7-3	TRBJ1-1	NA	11	ASSGQKNTEAF
TRBV7-2	TRBJ1-2	NA	13	ASSDMAGQNYGYT
TRBV27	TRBJ2-3	NA	15	ASSSITGTGSTDTQY
TRBV6-5	TRBJ2-5	NA	12	ASSYSDRATAQY
TRBV18	TRBJ1-1	NA	9	ASSLTGEAF
TRBV2	TRBJ2-3	NA	13	AGQRRFSPTDTQY
TRBV6-6	TRBJ1-5	NA	13	ASRIPEAFNQPQH
TRBV19	TRBJ1-1	NA	11	ASSRDTYTEAF
TRBV19	TRBJ2-2	NA	14	ASSKDRARNTGELF
TRBV29-1	TRBJ2-7	NA	12	SVSGLANKYEQY
TRBV5-1	TRBJ2-3	NA	13	ASSPWDSSTDTQY
TRBV19	TRBJ2-3	NA	13	ASSRADREGDTQY
TRBV30	TRBJ2-3	NA	14	AWSVWAGGSTDTQY
TRBV11-2	TRBJ2-5	NA	12	ASSSTSIGETQY
TRBV14	TRBJ2-1	NA	14	ASSRYTAFGYNEQF
TRBV19	TRBJ1-1	NA	12	ASSSYREGTEAF
TRBV9	TRBJ2-2	few	14	ASSQGLAGGTGELF
TRBV19	TRBJ2-3	NA	19	ASSIGRVGDLHSGLTDTQY
TRBV7-6	TRBJ2-1	NA	15	ASSIPPGLAGINEQF
TRBV19	TRBJ1-5	NA	17	ASSIYTGTGAAGNQPQH
TRBV5-1	TRBJ1-4	NA	13	ASSISPTTNEKLF
TRBV7-9	TRBJ1-1	NA	12	ASSLRDRVGEAF
TRBV5-1	TRBJ2-6	NA	18	ASSNQGLNTLFTGANVLT
TRBV19	TRBJ2-1	NA	17	ASSAAGTSGRRSYNEQF
TRBV10-2	TRBJ2-5	NA	12	ASKMGGAFETQY
TRBV5-6	TRBJ1-3	few	13	ASSGHQRSGNTIY
TRBV11-2	TRBJ1-4	NA	13	ASSLDIGVGEKLF
TRBV28	TRBJ1-2	NA	11	ASRDSRGYGYT
TRBV11-2	TRBJ2-1	NA	12	ASSLDETSGRRF
TRBV7-3	TRBJ1-2	NA	11	ASSASSRDTYT
TRBV7-3	TRBJ2-2	NA	14	ASSSTAGTGAGELF
TRBV5-1	TRBJ1-1	NA	11	ASSSTTGGEAF
TRBV30	TRBJ2-7	few	10	AWMRSTYEQY
TRBV5-4	TRBJ2-3	NA	12	ASSPPQGEGTQY
TRBV28	TRBJ2-3	NA	11	ASSPPTLDTQY
TRBV9	TRBJ2-2	NA	17	ASSPSYWADRLNTGELF
TRBV6-1	TRBJ2-1	NA	14	ASSAYRAGGKAEQF
TRBV7-8	TRBJ2-1	NA	13	ASSGRARSYNEQF
TRBV7-6	TRBJ2-5	NA	11	ASSLSLEETQY
TRBV19	TRBJ2-7	few	13	ASSISGTRGYEQY
TRBV5-1	TRBJ1-1	NA	14	ASSEVTGTYNTEAF
TRBV7-6	TRBJ2-5	NA	13	ASSLAVAGAGTQY
TRBV4-1	TRBJ2-1	NA	14	ASSQEVQTSYNEQF
TRBV5-5	TRBJ2-1	NA	14	ASSSGTSGGAYEQF
TRBV2	TRBJ2-2	NA	13	ASSGNRANTGELF
TRBV27	TRBJ1-5	NA	17	ASTYSDRGRTYSNQPQH
TRBV6-1	TRBJ1-2	NA	13	ASSEAQRQGYGYT
TRBV7-8	TRBJ2-1	NA	13	ASSLDRGPYNEQF
TRBV7-2	TRBJ2-7	once	14	ASTPSGDRGRGEQY
TRBV6-5	TRBJ1-1	few	11	ASSRDRPHEAF
TRBV29-1	TRBJ2-7	NA	10	SVVQGPYEQY
TRBV30	TRBJ1-5	NA	14	AWSQGGAWSNQPQH
TRBV5-1	TRBJ2-3	NA	12	ASSSTTSLDTQY